The sample holds a few counts of the clone carrying this T cell receptor (beta chain). This sample stems from a study of T-cell memory formation after mild COVID-19. TCR alpha and TCR beta cDNA libraries carrying sample barcodes and UMIs were produced by 5'RACE using constant-segment primers. TCRdb fed the 5' RACE reads into MiXCR, producing one record per CDR3 protein. Of about 140,000 distinct CDR3 sequences detected, approximately 15% appear once; the ten largest clones hold 13% to 15%. This CDR3 comprises 13 residues. The V gene end was trimmed by 10 bases and the J gene end by 7 bases; junction bases not matched to a gene: 9. CDR1 LNHDA and CDR2 SQIVND come from the germline V gene (reference sequence).

The receptor was derived from an adult woman who had mild COVID-19 (a few samples of this study predate the infection). Cell type and time point are not known. This chain links TRBV19 with TRBJ2-1; 8 nucleotides agree with TRBD2. The sample comprised PBMCs or a T cell subset sorted from them (not recorded which). The DNA for the CDR3 is TGTGCCATCTCGGAGGCGGGAGGAAATGAGCAGTTCTTC. Its protein is CAISEAGGNEQFF.